This T cell receptor beta chain was profiled in a study of identical twins. This clonotype was observed a handful of times. Its antigen remains unidentified. TCRdb redid the calling of the 5' RACE reads with MiXCR, one entry per CDR3 protein. The table has around 490,000 distinct CDR3 sequences, more than 20% seen once. Study conclusions and caveats: Carriage of fewer insertions was seen in abundant cord blood beta clonotypes, whereas memory repertoires showed none.

These data were likewise used in another study, on yellow fever vaccine responses in identical twins.

The clonotype originates from a woman between 18 and 29 years old in good health. The specimen was CD4+ T cells sorted from blood.

CDR3 sequence: CASSLAPGGVFEAFF. CDR3 DNA: TGCGCCAGCAGCTTGGCGCCAGGGGGGGTCTTTGAAGCTTTCTTT. V usage is TRBV5-1 and J usage is TRBJ1-1; 7 bases map to TRBD1. This CDR3 has 15 amino acids. Germline V lookup: CDR1 SGHRS, CDR2 YFSETQ. With 0 bases clipped from V and 7 bases from J, the junction kept 9 bases outside the gene matches.